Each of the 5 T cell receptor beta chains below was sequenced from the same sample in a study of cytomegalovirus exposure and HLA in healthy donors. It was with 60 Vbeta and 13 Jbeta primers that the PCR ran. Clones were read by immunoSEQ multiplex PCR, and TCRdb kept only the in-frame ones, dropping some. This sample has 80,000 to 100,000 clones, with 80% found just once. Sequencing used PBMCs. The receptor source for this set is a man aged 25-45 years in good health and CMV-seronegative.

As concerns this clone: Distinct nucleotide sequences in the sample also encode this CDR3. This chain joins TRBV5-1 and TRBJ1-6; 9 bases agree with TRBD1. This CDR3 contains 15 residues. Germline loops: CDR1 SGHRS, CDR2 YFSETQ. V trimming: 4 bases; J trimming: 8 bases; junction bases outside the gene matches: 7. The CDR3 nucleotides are TGCGCCAGCAGCAGAACAGGGGGCAGTGATTCACCCCTCCACTTT. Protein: CASSRTGGSDSPLHF.

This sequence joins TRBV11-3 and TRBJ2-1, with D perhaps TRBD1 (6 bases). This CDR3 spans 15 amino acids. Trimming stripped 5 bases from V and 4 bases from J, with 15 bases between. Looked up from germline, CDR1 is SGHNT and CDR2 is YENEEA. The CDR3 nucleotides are TGTGCCAGCAGCCCATCCCCGGACAGTTACAATGAGCAGTTCTTC. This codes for CASSPSPDSYNEQFF.

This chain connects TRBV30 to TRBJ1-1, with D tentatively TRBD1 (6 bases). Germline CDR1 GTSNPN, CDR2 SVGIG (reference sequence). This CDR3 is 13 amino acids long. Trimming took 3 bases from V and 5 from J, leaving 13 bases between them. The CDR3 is CAWRPTGWTEAFF. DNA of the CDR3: TGTGCCTGGAGGCCTACAGGGTGGACTGAAGCTTTCTTT.

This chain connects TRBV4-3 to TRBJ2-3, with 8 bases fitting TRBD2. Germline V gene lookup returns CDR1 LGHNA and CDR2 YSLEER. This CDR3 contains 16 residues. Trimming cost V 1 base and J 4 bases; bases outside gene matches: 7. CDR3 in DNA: TGCGCCAGCAGCCAAGTTCCCGGGGGGGGTGCAGATACGCAGTATTTT. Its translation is CASSQVPGGGADTQYF.

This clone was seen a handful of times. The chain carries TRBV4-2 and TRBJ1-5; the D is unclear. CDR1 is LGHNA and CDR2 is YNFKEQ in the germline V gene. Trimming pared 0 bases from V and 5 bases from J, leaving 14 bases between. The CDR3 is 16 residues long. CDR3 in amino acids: CASSQDSGGYDQPQHF. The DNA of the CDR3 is TGTGCCAGCAGCCAAGATTCCGGCGGCTACGATCAGCCCCAGCATTTT.